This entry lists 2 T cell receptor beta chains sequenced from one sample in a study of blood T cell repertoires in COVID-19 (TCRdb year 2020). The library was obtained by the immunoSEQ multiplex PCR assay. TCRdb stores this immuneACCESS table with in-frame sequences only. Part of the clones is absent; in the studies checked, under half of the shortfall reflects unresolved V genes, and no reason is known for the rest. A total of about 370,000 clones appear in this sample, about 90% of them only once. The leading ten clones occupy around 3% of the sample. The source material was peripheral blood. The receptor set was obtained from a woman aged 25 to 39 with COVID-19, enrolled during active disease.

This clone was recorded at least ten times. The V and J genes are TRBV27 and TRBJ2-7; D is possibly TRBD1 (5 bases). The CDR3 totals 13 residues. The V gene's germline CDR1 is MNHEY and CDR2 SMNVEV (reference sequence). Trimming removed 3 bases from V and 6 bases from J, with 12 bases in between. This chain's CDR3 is CASSFGASGEQYF. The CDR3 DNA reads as TGTGCCAGCAGTTTTGGGGCTTCGGGCGAGCAGTACTTC.

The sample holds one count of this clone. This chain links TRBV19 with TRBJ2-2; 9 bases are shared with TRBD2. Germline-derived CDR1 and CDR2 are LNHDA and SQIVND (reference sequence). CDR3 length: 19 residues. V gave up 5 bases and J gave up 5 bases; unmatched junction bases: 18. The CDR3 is CASSSLRGGALSRTGELFF. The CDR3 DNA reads TGTGCCAGTAGTTCTCTACGCGGGGGGGCCCTTTCACGAACCGGGGAGCTGTTTTTT.